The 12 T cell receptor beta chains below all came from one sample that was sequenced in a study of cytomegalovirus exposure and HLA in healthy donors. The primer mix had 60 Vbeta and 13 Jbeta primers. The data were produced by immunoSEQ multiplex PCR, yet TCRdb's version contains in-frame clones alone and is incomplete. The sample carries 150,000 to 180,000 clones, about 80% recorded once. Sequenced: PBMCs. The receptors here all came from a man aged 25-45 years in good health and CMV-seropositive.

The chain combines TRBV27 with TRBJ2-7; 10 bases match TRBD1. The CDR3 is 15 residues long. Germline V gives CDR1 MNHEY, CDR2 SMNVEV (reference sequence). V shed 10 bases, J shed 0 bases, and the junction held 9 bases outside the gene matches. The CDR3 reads CATRPRQGASYEQYF. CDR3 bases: TGTGCCACGAGACCCCGACAGGGGGCCTCCTACGAGCAGTACTTC.

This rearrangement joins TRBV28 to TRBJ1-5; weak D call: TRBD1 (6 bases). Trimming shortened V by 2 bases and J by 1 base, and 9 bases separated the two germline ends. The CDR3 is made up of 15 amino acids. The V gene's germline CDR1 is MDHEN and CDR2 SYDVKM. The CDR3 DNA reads TGTGCCAGCAGTTTACGCCAGGGGAGCAATCAGCCCCAGCATTTT. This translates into CASSLRQGSNQPQHF.

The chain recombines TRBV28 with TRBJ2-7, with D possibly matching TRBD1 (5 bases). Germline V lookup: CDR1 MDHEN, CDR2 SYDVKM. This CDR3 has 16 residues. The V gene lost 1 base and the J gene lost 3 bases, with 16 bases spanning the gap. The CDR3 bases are TGTGCCAGCAGTTTATCCCTCGGAAGGGGAAACTACGAGCAGTACTTC. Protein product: CASSLSLGRGNYEQYF.

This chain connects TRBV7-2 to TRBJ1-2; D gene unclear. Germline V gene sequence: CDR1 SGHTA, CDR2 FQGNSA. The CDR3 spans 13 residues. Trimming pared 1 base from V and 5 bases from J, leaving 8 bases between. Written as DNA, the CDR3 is TGTGCCAGCAGCTTAGTACAGAGATATGGCTACACCTTC. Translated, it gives CASSLVQRYGYTF.

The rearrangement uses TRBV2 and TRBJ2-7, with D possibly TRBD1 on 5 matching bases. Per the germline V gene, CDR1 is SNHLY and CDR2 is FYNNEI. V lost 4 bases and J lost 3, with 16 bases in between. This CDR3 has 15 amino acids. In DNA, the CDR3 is TGTGCCAGCAGTGTATCAGGGCTTTACCTCTACGAGCAGTACTTC. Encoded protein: CASSVSGLYLYEQYF.

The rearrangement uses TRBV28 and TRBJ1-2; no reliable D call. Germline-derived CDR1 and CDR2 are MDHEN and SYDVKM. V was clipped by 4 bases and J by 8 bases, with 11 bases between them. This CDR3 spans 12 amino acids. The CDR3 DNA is TGTGCCAGCAGTTGGCGCGGAGCGGGCTACACCTTC. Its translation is CASSWRGAGYTF.

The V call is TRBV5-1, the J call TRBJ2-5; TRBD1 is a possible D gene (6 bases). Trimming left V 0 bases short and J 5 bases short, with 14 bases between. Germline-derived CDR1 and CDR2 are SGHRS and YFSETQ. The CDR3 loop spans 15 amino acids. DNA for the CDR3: TGCGCCAGCAGCTTGGGGGGACAAACGTCCGAGACCCAGTACTTC. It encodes CASSLGGQTSETQYF.

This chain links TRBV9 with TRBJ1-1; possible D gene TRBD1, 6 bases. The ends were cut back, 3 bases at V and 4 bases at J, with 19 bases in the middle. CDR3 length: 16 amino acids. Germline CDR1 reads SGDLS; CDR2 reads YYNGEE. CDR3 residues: CASSAIPGVWGTEAFF. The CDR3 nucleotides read TGTGCCAGCAGCGCGATCCCAGGGGTGTGGGGCACTGAAGCTTTCTTT. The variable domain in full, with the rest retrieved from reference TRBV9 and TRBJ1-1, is DSGVTQTPKHLITATGQRVTLRCSPRSGDLSVYWYQQSLDQGLQFLIQYYNGEERAKGNILERFSAQQFPDLHSELNLSSLELGDSALYFCASSAIPGVWGTEAFFGQGTRLTVV.

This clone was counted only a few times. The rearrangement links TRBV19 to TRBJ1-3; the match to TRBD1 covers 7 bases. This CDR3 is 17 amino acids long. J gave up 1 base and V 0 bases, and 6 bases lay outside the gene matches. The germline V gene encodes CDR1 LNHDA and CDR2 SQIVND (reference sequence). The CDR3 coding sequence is TGTGCCAGTAGTATAGACTCAACAGGGGCGTCTGGAAACACCATATATTTT. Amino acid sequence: CASSIDSTGASGNTIYF. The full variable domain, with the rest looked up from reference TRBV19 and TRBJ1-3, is DGGITQSPKYLFRKEGQNVTLSCEQNLNHDAMYWYRQDPGQGLRLIYYSQIVNDFQKGDIAEGYSVSREKKESFPLTVTSAQKNPTAFYLCASSIDSTGASGNTIYFGEGSWLTVV.

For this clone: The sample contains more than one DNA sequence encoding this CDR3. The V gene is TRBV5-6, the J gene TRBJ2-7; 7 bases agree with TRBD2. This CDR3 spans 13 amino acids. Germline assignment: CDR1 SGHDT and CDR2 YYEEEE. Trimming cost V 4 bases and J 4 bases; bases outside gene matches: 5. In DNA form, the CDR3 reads TGTGCCAGCAGCCGACTAGCAGTGTACGAGCAGTACTTC. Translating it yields CASSRLAVYEQYF.

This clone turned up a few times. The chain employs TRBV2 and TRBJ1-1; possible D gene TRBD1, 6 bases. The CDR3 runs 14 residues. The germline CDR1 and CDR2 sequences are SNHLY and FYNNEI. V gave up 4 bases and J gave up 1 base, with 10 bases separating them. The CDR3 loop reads CASSGGGRNTEAFF. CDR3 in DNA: TGTGCCAGCAGTGGAGGGGGACGGAACACTGAAGCTTTCTTT. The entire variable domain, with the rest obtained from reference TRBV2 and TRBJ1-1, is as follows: EPEVTQTPSHQVTQMGQEVILRCVPISNHLYFYWYRQILGQKVEFLVSFYNNEISEKSEIFDDQFSVERPDGSNFTLKIRSTKLEDSAMYFCASSGGGRNTEAFFGQGTRLTVV.

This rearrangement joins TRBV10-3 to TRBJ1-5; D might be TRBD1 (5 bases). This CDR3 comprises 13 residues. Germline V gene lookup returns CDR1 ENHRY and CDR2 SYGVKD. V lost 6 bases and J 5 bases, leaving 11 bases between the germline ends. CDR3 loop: CAIRGGVDQPQHF. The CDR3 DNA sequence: TGTGCCATCAGGGGGGGGGTCGATCAGCCCCAGCATTTT.